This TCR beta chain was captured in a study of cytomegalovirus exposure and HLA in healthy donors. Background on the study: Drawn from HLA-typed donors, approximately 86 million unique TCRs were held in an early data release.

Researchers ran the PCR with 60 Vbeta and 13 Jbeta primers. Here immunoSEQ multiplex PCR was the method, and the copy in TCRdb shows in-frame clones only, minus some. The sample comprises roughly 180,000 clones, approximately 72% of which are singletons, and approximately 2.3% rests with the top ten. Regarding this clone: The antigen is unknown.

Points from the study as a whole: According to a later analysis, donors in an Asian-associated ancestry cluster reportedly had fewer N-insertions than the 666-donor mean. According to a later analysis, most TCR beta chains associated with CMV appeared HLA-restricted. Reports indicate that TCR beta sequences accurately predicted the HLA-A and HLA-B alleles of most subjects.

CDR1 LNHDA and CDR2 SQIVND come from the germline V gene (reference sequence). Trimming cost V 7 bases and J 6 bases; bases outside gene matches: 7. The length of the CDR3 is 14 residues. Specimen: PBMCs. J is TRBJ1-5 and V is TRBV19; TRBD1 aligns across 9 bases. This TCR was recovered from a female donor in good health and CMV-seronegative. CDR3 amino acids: CASKGQGRGQPQHF. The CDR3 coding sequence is TGTGCCAGTAAGGGACAGGGAAGGGGTCAGCCCCAGCATTTT. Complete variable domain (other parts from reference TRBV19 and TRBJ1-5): DGGITQSPKYLFRKEGQNVTLSCEQNLNHDAMYWYRQDPGQGLRLIYYSQIVNDFQKGDIAEGYSVSREKKESFPLTVTSAQKNPTAFYLCASKGQGRGQPQHFGDGTRLSIL.